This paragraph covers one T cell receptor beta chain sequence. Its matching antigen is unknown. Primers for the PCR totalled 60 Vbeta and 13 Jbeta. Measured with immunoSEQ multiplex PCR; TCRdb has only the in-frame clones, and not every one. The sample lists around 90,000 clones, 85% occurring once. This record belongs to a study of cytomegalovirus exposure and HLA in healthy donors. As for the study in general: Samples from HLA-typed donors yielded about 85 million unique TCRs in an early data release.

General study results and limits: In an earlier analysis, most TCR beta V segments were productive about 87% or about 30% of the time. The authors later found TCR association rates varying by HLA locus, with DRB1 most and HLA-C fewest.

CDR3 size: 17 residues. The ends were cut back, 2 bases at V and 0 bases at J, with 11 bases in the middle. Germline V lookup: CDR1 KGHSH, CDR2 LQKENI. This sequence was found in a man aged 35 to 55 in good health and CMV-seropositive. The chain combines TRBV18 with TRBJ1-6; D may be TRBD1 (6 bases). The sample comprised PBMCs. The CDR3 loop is CASSPATGSSYNSPLHF. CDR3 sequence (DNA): TGTGCCAGCTCACCAGCGACAGGAAGCTCCTATAATTCACCCCTCCACTTT.